Below are 20 T cell receptor beta chains sequenced from a single sample in a study of OX40 agonist ivuxolimab in advanced cancers. The table came from immunoSEQ multiplex PCR; TCRdb's copy has only in-frame clones and leaves some out. The repertoire holds around 44,000 clones, with around 80% as singletons. The sample in question was CD4+ or CD8+ T cells sorted from blood, obtained in a trial of the OX40 agonist ivuxolimab. Receptors originate from an adult with an advanced solid tumor such as melanoma, head and neck, liver or kidney cancer.

This clone was seen once. The genes are TRBV11-3 and TRBJ2-7; no firm D call. Germline CDR1 and CDR2: SGHNT and YENEEA. This CDR3 has 13 amino acids. V was cut by 5 bases and J by 3 bases, with 11 bases left in between. CDR3 bases: TGTGCCAGCAGCAACCGGAGTAGCTACGAGCAGTACTTC. Translating gives CASSNRSSYEQYF.

V usage is TRBV5-1 and J usage is TRBJ2-1, with no clear D. Germline V gene sequence: CDR1 SGHRS, CDR2 YFSETQ. Trimming took 4 bases from V and 3 from J, leaving 2 bases between them. The CDR3 is 11 amino acids. CDR3: CASSRYNEQFF. CDR3 in DNA: TGCGCCAGCAGCCGCTACAATGAGCAGTTCTTC.

The chain links TRBV19 to TRBJ1-4, with a tentative D call TRBD1 (5 bases). The CDR3 sequence is 14 residues long. Germline V gene data show CDR1 as LNHDA and CDR2 as SQIVND (reference sequence). V was shortened by 0 bases and J by 7 bases, with 9 bases between the two germline ends. DNA for the CDR3: TGTGCCAGTAGTATAGACAGGGCAGGTGAAAAACTGTTTTTT. As protein: CASSIDRAGEKLFF.

This clone was observed a handful of times. The chain has TRBV6-6 and TRBJ1-2; unclear D gene. CDR1 and CDR2 (germline): MNHNY, SVGAGI (reference sequence). There are 12 residues in the CDR3. V lost 2 bases to trimming and J lost 2 bases, with 3 bases between them. For the CDR3, the DNA is TGTGCCAGCAGTTACATAAACTATGGCTACACCTTC. It codes for CASSYINYGYTF.

This clone was detected only once. This chain connects TRBV10-3 to TRBJ2-7, with 7 bases identical to TRBD2. The junction had 9 bases not matched to a gene; V was cut back by 4 bases and J by 3 bases. Looked up from germline, CDR1 is ENHRY and CDR2 is SYGVKD. The CDR3 consists of 15 residues. CDR3 amino acids: CAISGLAATRYEQYF. The CDR3 DNA is TGTGCCATCAGTGGGCTAGCGGCAACCCGCTACGAGCAGTACTTC.

The chain combines TRBV5-1 with TRBJ2-2, with D tentatively TRBD2 (6 bases). Germline lookup yields CDR1 SGHRS and CDR2 YFSETQ. With 4 bases removed from V and 2 bases from J, the gap between germline ends came to 9 bases. The CDR3 length is 14 residues. The CDR3 sequence is CASSVGTNTGELFF. The DNA for the CDR3 is TGCGCCAGCAGCGTCGGGACTAACACCGGGGAGCTGTTTTTT.

The chain uses TRBV18 and TRBJ1-4; D is perhaps TRBD1 (6 bases). Trimming pared 3 bases from V and 6 bases from J, leaving 11 bases between. Per germline, CDR1 KGHSH and CDR2 LQKENI. The CDR3 has 14 residues. The chain's CDR3 is CASSPEGVDEKLFF. The CDR3 DNA reads TGTGCCAGCTCACCTGAGGGGGTCGATGAAAAACTGTTTTTT.

The chain links TRBV30 to TRBJ2-3, with D tentatively TRBD2 (6 bases). V was trimmed by 0 bases and J by 3 bases, leaving 10 bases between them. The CDR3 totals 14 residues. In germline, CDR1 is GTSNPN, CDR2 SVGIG (reference sequence). The CDR3 DNA follows: TGTGCCTGGAGTGTTCCCGGGAGAACAGATACGCAGTATTTT. Translated: CAWSVPGRTDTQYF.

The rearrangement uses TRBV6-5 and TRBJ1-1; 7 bases agree with TRBD1. This CDR3 is 15 amino acids long. Germline CDR1 is MNHEY and CDR2 is SVGAGI. J was trimmed by 0 bases and V by 6 bases; bases with no gene match: 7. CDR3 region: CASSRGDRLNTEAFF. In DNA form, the CDR3 reads TGTGCCAGCAGCCGAGGGGACAGATTGAACACTGAAGCTTTCTTT.

The CDR3 here is CAWSERREAFF. CDR3 DNA sequence: TGTGCCTGGAGTGAAAGGCGAGAAGCTTTCTTT. The J gene is TRBJ1-1, the V gene TRBV30; D unresolved. The CDR3 has 11 residues. Germline CDR1 reads GTSNPN; CDR2 reads SVGIG (reference sequence). V gave up 1 base and J gave up 8 bases, with 8 bases separating them.

The V and J genes are TRBV6-6 and TRBJ2-3, with no clear D. Germline lookup yields CDR1 MNHNY and CDR2 SVGAGI (reference sequence). The CDR3 length is 13 residues. With 4 bases removed from V and 0 bases from J, the gap between germline ends came to 5 bases. The DNA of the CDR3 is TGTGCCAGCAGTTTTTGGAGCACAGATACGCAGTATTTT. Its protein product is CASSFWSTDTQYF.

The V and J genes are TRBV2 and TRBJ2-3, with D perhaps matching TRBD1 (6 bases). V was pared by 9 bases and J by 0 bases, with 13 bases between. Germline assignment: CDR1 SNHLY and CDR2 FYNNEI. There are 14 residues in the CDR3. This CDR3 is CASTDRSSTDTQYF. The CDR3 DNA is TGTGCCAGTACAGACAGGTCCAGCACAGATACGCAGTATTTT.

The chain combines TRBV6-1 with TRBJ2-3; D not certain. There are 15 residues in the CDR3. The germline V gene has CDR1 MNHNS and CDR2 SASEGT. Between the trimmed V and J ends, which lost 1 base and 1 base, there was a span of 9 bases. Here the CDR3 reads CASSEGGRGTDTQYF. In nucleotides, the CDR3 is TGTGCCAGCAGTGAAGGGGGTAGGGGCACAGATACGCAGTATTTT.

CDR3 region: CASSPRGTQETQYF. DNA of the CDR3: TGTGCCAGCTCCCCTCGGGGGACGCAAGAGACCCAGTACTTC. The rearrangement links TRBV18 to TRBJ2-5, with D maybe TRBD2 (6 bases). CDR1 is KGHSH and CDR2 is LQKENI in the germline V gene. This CDR3 is 14 amino acids long. Trimming left V 6 bases short and J 2 bases short, with 13 bases between.

This rearrangement joins TRBV7-9 to TRBJ2-6, with TRBD1 matching 8 bases. Germline V CDR1 and CDR2: SEHNR, FQNEAQ (reference sequence). The V gene end was trimmed by 5 bases and the J gene end by 4 bases; junction bases not matched to a gene: 13. The CDR3 consists of 18 residues. DNA for the CDR3: TGTGCCAGCAGCCGCGGACAGGGTAGAGCGCCCGGGGCCAACGTCCTGACTTTC. It yields the protein CASSRGQGRAPGANVLTF.

CDR3 nucleotide sequence: TGCGCCACCCCCTGGGGCTACACCTTC. Translation: CATPWGYTF. The chain is built from TRBV4-3 and TRBJ1-2; D not resolved. Between the trimmed V and J ends, which lost 10 bases and 8 bases, there was a span of 8 bases. The CDR3 covers 9 residues. Germline V gives CDR1 LGHNA, CDR2 YSLEER.

This clone was counted between two and nine times. The gene calls are TRBV18 and TRBJ1-4; D remains ambiguous. The V and J ends lost 6 bases and 8 bases respectively, with 7 bases between them. The CDR3 runs 11 residues. Germline CDR1 and CDR2: KGHSH and LQKENI. The CDR3 is CASSPGEKLFF. The CDR3 region has the DNA TGTGCCAGCTCGCCAGGAGAAAAACTGTTTTTT.

This chain connects TRBV7-9 to TRBJ1-4; no definite D call. V lost 1 base, J lost 5 bases, and 8 bases lay in between. This CDR3 is 14 amino acids long. Germline V gene sequence: CDR1 SEHNR, CDR2 FQNEAQ (reference sequence). The DNA of the CDR3 is TGTGCCAGCAGCTTAGGGACCTCGAATGAAAAACTGTTTTTT. It yields the protein CASSLGTSNEKLFF.

This clone turned up a few times. The chain carries TRBV6-5 and TRBJ1-4; D gene ambiguous. Deletions cut 2 bases from V and 8 bases from J, with 12 bases between. Germline CDR1 MNHEY, CDR2 SVGAGI. CDR3 length: 14 amino acids. The CDR3 coding sequence is TGTGCCAGCAGTTACAGGGTTCCCGGGGAAAAACTGTTTTTT. Protein sequence: CASSYRVPGEKLFF.

This clone was seen a few times. The V gene is TRBV6-1, the J gene TRBJ2-3, with 12 bases aligning to TRBD2. The CDR3 length is 15 residues. Germline V gives CDR1 MNHNS, CDR2 SASEGT. V lost 6 bases, J lost 3 bases, and 4 bases stayed unmatched. The CDR3 here is CASRPGLAGTDTQYF. Here the CDR3 DNA reads TGTGCCAGCAGACCCGGACTAGCGGGAACAGATACGCAGTATTTT.